The 20 T cell receptor beta chains listed next were all sequenced from one sample in a study of T cells in Graves' hyperthyroidism and ophthalmopathy. The TCR beta CDR3 regions underwent amplification using RNA transcripts as the source. The TCR CDR3 first-round RT-PCR relied on the HTBI primer set. Each CDR3 protein is one row after TCRdb ran MiXCR on the multiplex PCR reads. The sample includes 500,000 to 650,000 distinct CDR3 sequences, approximately 17% of them seen just once. The specimen sequenced was blood. Every receptor here comes from a woman aged 18-29 years with Graves' ophthalmopathy.

This clonotype came up many times. The chain couples TRBV20-1 to TRBJ1-1; possible D gene TRBD1, 5 bases. V gave up 0 bases and J gave up 5 bases, with 13 bases separating them. CDR1 is DFQATT, CDR2 SNEGSKA, per germline (reference sequence). The CDR3 length is 14 residues. CDR3 DNA sequence: TGCAGTGCTAGAGATCTGAGGGGCTGGACTGAAGCTTTCTTT. The encoded protein is CSARDLRGWTEAFF.

This chain links TRBV12-3 or TRBV12-4 with TRBJ1-3, with D perhaps matching TRBD1 (5 bases). CDR3 length: 15 residues. Trimming stripped 7 bases from V and 0 bases from J, with 13 bases between. The CDR3 loop is CASILDSLSGNTIYF. DNA of the CDR3: TGTGCCAGCATTCTAGACAGCCTCTCTGGAAACACCATATATTTT.

This chain uses TRBV3-1 with TRBJ1-6; D gene uncertain. Germline V gives CDR1 LGHDT, CDR2 YNNKEL (reference sequence). The CDR3 runs 15 residues. Trimming removed 0 bases at V and 7 bases at J, with 10 bases between. The CDR3 loop is CASSQDPRANSPLHF. CDR3 nucleotide sequence: TGTGCCAGCAGCCAAGATCCCAGAGCCAATTCACCCCTCCACTTT.

This clonotype was counted many times. V usage is TRBV12-3 or TRBV12-4 and J usage is TRBJ2-7; D is uncertain. V dropped 2 bases and J dropped 2 bases, with 4 bases sitting between them. The CDR3 covers 12 residues. The CDR3: CASSLRAYEQYF. The CDR3, as DNA: TGTGCCAGCAGTTTACGGGCCTACGAGCAGTACTTC.

This clonotype occurred many times. The chain carries TRBV28 and TRBJ1-1; 9 positions agree with TRBD1. CDR3 length: 14 residues. CDR1 is MDHEN and CDR2 is SYDVKM in the germline V gene. After removal of 6 bases from V and 7 bases from J, the junction contained 9 bases not matched to a gene. The CDR3 nucleotides are TGTGCCAGCAGACGTACAGGGGGCACCGGTGAAGCTTTCTTT. It is translated as CASRRTGGTGEAFF.

The V gene is TRBV9, the J gene TRBJ2-1; 7 bases match TRBD1. Germline V CDR1 and CDR2: SGDLS, YYNGEE. V dropped 3 bases and J dropped 2; count of bases not matched to a gene: 5. This CDR3 is built from 15 residues. The CDR3 DNA is TGTGCCAGCAGCGCCTCCGGGACAGCCTACAATGAGCAGTTCTTC. It translates to CASSASGTAYNEQFF.

This clonotype was seen repeatedly, ten times or more. The chain recombines TRBV13 with TRBJ2-3; 11 bases align to TRBD2. Germline trimming cut 1 base from V and 2 bases from J; bases unmatched to any gene: 5. The CDR3 consists of 17 residues. Germline V CDR1 and CDR2: PRHDT, FYEKMQ (reference sequence). The CDR3 protein is CASSLVSTSGITDTQYF. CDR3 nucleotide sequence: TGTGCCAGCAGCTTAGTTTCGACTAGCGGGATCACAGATACGCAGTATTTT.

The chain employs TRBV29-1 and TRBJ1-1; the D is unclear. Trimming removed 2 bases from V and 6 bases from J, with 10 bases in between. Germline CDR1 is SQVTM and CDR2 is ANQGSEA. The CDR3 covers 12 residues. The CDR3 DNA reads TGCAGCGTTGAAACGGGGTCACCTGAAGCTTTCTTT. Protein: CSVETGSPEAFF.

This clonotype came up many times. J is TRBJ1-5 and V is TRBV5-5; 7 bases agree with TRBD1. Per the germline V gene, CDR1 is SGHKS and CDR2 is YYEKEE (reference sequence). This CDR3 spans 14 amino acids. V was pared by 5 bases and J by 2 bases, with 4 bases of the junction left unmatched. The CDR3 reads CASRFGQGNQPQHF. Here the CDR3 DNA reads TGTGCCAGCAGATTCGGACAGGGCAATCAGCCCCAGCATTTT.

This chain joins TRBV6-1 and TRBJ2-6; D may be TRBD1 or TRBD2 (5 bases each). V shed 8 bases and J shed 4 bases, with 27 bases lying between them. The CDR3 spans 19 residues. Per germline, CDR1 MNHNS and CDR2 SASEGT. DNA of the CDR3: TGTGCCAGCCGACCAGGAATGGTTGGGGGTTCATCCGGGGCCAACGTCCTGACTTTC. Its protein is CASRPGMVGGSSGANVLTF.

Comments on this clonotype: A read error may be the cause here, since a much bigger clone is one base away. The CDR3, as DNA: TGTGCCAGCAGCCAACGGGAGCCCCAAGAGACCCAGTACTTC. Residues: CASSQREPQETQYF. The chain has TRBV7-9 and TRBJ2-5; TRBD2 is a possible D gene (6 bases). The CDR3 extends over 14 amino acids. Germline V gives CDR1 SEHNR, CDR2 FQNEAQ (reference sequence). The ends were cut back, 5 bases at V and 1 base at J, with 11 bases in the middle.

This clonotype was seen only a few times. J is TRBJ1-2 and V is TRBV27; 11 nucleotides agree with TRBD1. Per germline, CDR1 MNHEY and CDR2 SMNVEV (reference sequence). V shed 1 base, J shed 8 bases, and the junction held 9 bases outside the gene matches. The CDR3 runs to 16 residues. For the CDR3, the DNA is TGTGCCAGCAGTTTATGGACAGGGGGCGATCCAAGGGGCTACACCTTC. Its protein is CASSLWTGGDPRGYTF.

This clonotype was counted ten times or more. This rearrangement joins TRBV7-9 to TRBJ2-1; 9 nucleotides align to TRBD1. Germline-derived CDR1 and CDR2 are SEHNR and FQNEAQ (reference sequence). Trimming took 5 bases from V and 6 from J; bases not matched to a gene: 11. The CDR3 extends over 16 amino acids. The CDR3 DNA reads TGTGCCAGCAGCGTACGACAGGGGGTCAATAGCAATGAGCAGTTCTTC. The encoded protein is CASSVRQGVNSNEQFF.

This clonotype was counted only a few times. The rearrangement uses TRBV20-1 and TRBJ2-7, with D uncertain. With 5 bases removed from V and 4 bases from J, the gap between germline ends came to 9 bases. The CDR3 has 11 amino acids. Per germline, CDR1 DFQATT and CDR2 SNEGSKA (reference sequence). CDR3 DNA sequence: TGCAGTGCTCGACAACTTTACGAGCAGTACTTC. Amino acids: CSARQLYEQYF.

This clonotype showed up many times. V gene TRBV2 combines with J gene TRBJ2-2; 10 bases align to TRBD2. Looked up from germline, CDR1 is SNHLY and CDR2 is FYNNEI. The CDR3 sequence is 15 residues long. V lost 8 bases and J lost 2; bases outside the gene matches: 5. CDR3 sequence reads: CASGSGRANTGELFF. Here the CDR3 DNA reads TGTGCCAGCGGAAGCGGGAGGGCTAACACCGGGGAGCTGTTTTTT.

The gene calls are TRBV30 and TRBJ1-4; D unresolved. This CDR3 has 11 residues. Between the trimmed V and J ends, which lost 5 bases and 8 bases, there was a span of 9 bases. Germline lookup yields CDR1 GTSNPN and CDR2 SVGIG (reference sequence). The CDR3 reads CAWSAGEKLFF. The CDR3 DNA is TGTGCCTGGTCCGCGGGGGAAAAACTGTTTTTT.

This clonotype was seen only a few times. The CDR3 reads CASSQGAGVLETQYF. In nucleotides, the CDR3 is TGTGCCAGCAGTCAAGGAGCGGGAGTTCTGGAGACCCAGTACTTC. The chain links TRBV6-1 to TRBJ2-5; TRBD2 agrees at 8 bases. Per germline, CDR1 MNHNS and CDR2 SASEGT. With V trimmed by 5 bases and J by 5 bases, 10 bases remained unmatched. The CDR3 loop spans 15 amino acids.

This clonotype was recorded at least ten times. This sequence joins TRBV7-2 and TRBJ2-2, with 9 bases matching TRBD2. Germline lookup yields CDR1 SGHTA and CDR2 FQGNSA. The ends lost 5 bases at V and 8 bases at J; junction bases unmatched: 15. The CDR3 extends over 17 amino acids. In DNA form, the CDR3 reads TGTGCCAGCAGCCTAGAGGTCGTGCTAGCGGGAACGGGGGAGCTGTTTTTT. Amino acid sequence: CASSLEVVLAGTGELFF.

The table lists this clonotype with a few counts. The V gene is TRBV5-8, the J gene TRBJ2-7, with a possible D match to TRBD2 (5 bases). The CDR3 contains 13 residues. CDR1 and CDR2 from the germline V gene are SGHTS and YDEGEE. The V end was cut by 6 bases, the J end by 6 bases, with 16 bases between. The CDR3 loop is CASKERERGEQYF. The CDR3 DNA sequence: TGTGCCAGCAAAGAACGGGAACGGGGCGAGCAGTACTTC. Combining the CDR3 with reference TRBV5-8 and TRBJ2-7 gives the whole variable domain EAGVTQSPTHLIKTRGQQATLRCSPISGHTSVYWYQQALGLGLQFLLWYDEGEERNRGNFPPRFSGRQFPNYSSELNVNALELEDSALYLCASKERERGEQYFGPGTRLTVT.

In its sample, this clonotype was seen many times. This rearrangement joins TRBV6-2 or TRBV6-3 to TRBJ2-7, with 9 bases fitting TRBD2. This CDR3 spans 16 amino acids. With 2 bases clipped from V and 3 bases from J, the junction kept 8 bases outside the gene matches. The germline V gene has CDR1 MNHEY and CDR2 SVGEGT. CDR3 sequence reads: CASSYISGSLGYEQYF. The CDR3 nucleotides are TGTGCCAGCAGTTACATTAGCGGGAGTTTGGGCTACGAGCAGTACTTC.